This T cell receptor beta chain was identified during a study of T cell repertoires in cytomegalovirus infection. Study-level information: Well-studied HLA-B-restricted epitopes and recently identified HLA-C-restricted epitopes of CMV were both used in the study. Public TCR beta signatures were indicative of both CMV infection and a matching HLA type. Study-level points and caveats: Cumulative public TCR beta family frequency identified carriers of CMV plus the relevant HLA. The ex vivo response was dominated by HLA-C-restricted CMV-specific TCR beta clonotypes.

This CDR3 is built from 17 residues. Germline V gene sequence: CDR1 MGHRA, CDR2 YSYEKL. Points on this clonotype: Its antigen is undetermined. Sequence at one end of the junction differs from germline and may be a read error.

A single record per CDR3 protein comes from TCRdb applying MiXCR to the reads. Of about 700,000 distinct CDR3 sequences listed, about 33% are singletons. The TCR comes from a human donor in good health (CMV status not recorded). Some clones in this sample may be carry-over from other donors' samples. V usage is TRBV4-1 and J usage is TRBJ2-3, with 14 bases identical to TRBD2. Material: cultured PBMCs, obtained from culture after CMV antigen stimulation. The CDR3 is CASSRQTSGRGADTQYF. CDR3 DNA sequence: TGTGCCAGCAGCCGCCAGACTAGCGGGAGGGGGGCAGATACGCAGTATTTT.